The clone carrying this T cell receptor (beta chain) was seen repeatedly, ten times or more. The target antigen is unknown. The germline V and J ends were trimmed by 4 bases and 0 bases, with 14 bases remaining between them. The CDR3 runs 16 residues. In germline, CDR1 is SGHRS, CDR2 YFSETQ. The data are from a study of neurological immune-mediated disorders. Whole-study results and caveats: Private repertoires in all groups were suggested, as expanded clones shared no CDR3 amino acid sequences across subjects. In HTLV-1-associated myelopathy, TCR clonal expansion was greatest, whereas multiple sclerosis had the least, falling below healthy controls.

The study built unsorted libraries from 2 million PBMCs kept at -80 C. The authors made cDNA by 5'RACE with 10-nucleotide random UMIs. TCRdb re-analysed the 5' RACE reads in MiXCR, keeping a single row per CDR3 protein. Among around 33,000 distinct CDR3 sequences listed, roughly 7% were seen once. The genes are TRBV5-1 and TRBJ1-3; no firm D call. The receptor was derived from a woman aged 40 to 49 in good health. Material: PBMCs. This CDR3 reads CASSRERPSSGNTIYF. For the CDR3, the DNA is TGCGCCAGCAGCCGGGAGAGGCCGAGCTCTGGAAACACCATATATTTT.